This entry lists 16 T cell receptor beta chains sequenced from one sample in a study of blood T cell repertoires in COVID-19. The protocol was immunoSEQ multiplex PCR, while the TCRdb copy is restricted to in-frame clones and leaves out a portion. Found here are roughly 250,000 clones, roughly four fifths of them singletons; the top ten hold over 10%. The sample comprised peripheral blood. These receptors originate from a woman in her fifties or sixties with active or convalescent COVID-19.

This chain joins TRBV7-3 and TRBJ2-1; tentative D call: TRBD2 (6 bases). The germline V gene has CDR1 SGHTA and CDR2 FQGTGA. V was shortened by 5 bases and J by 4 bases, with 15 bases between the two germline ends. The CDR3 is 15 residues long. CDR3 sequence (DNA): TGTGCCAGCAGCCTCGGGACTCCGAGTTACAATGAGCAGTTCTTC. Translating it yields CASSLGTPSYNEQFF.

The rearrangement uses TRBV7-2 and TRBJ2-7; D is possibly TRBD1 (5 bases). This CDR3 is built from 16 residues. CDR1 and CDR2 (germline): SGHTA, FQGNSA. Trimming took off 5 bases at V and 3 bases at J, with 20 bases between the two ends. The CDR3 region is CASSPHQGKPLYEQYF. Written as DNA, the CDR3 is TGTGCCAGCAGCCCTCATCAGGGTAAACCGCTCTACGAGCAGTACTTC.

This chain connects TRBV18 to TRBJ1-3; weak D call: TRBD1 (5 bases). V gave up 1 base and J gave up 1 base, with 17 bases separating them. Germline loops: CDR1 KGHSH, CDR2 LQKENI. The CDR3 runs to 18 residues. The CDR3 coding sequence is TGTGCCAGCTCACCACGGGCCACAGGTCAAACATCTGGAAACACCATATATTTT. Translating gives CASSPRATGQTSGNTIYF.

The chain employs TRBV5-5 and TRBJ2-3, with a tentative D call TRBD1 (6 bases). Germline V gives CDR1 SGHKS, CDR2 YYEKEE (reference sequence). V shed 3 bases and J shed 7 bases, with 15 bases lying between them. The length of the CDR3 is 14 residues. Written as DNA, the CDR3 is TGTGCCAGCAGCTCAAGGGGGAAGGGAAATACGCAGTATTTT. It specifies CASSSRGKGNTQYF. Filled out from reference TRBV5-5 and TRBJ2-3, the complete variable domain reads DAGVTQSPTHLIKTRGQQVTLRCSPISGHKSVSWYQQVLGQGPQFIFQYYEKEERGRGNFPDRFSARQFPNYSSELNVNALLLGDSALYLCASSSRGKGNTQYFGPGTRLTVL.

This chain joins TRBV7-9 and TRBJ1-6; D remains ambiguous. Germline V CDR1 and CDR2: SEHNR, FQNEAQ (reference sequence). The CDR3 covers 15 residues. V lost 0 bases and J lost 6, with 9 bases in between. The DNA of the CDR3 is TGTGCCAGCAGCTTAGCCGTTCCTCCTAATTCACCCCTCCACTTT. Translated, it gives CASSLAVPPNSPLHF.

The sample holds a few counts of this clone. Here the CDR3 reads CASSTQGDTEAFF. For the CDR3, the DNA is TGTGCCAGCAGTACTCAGGGGGACACTGAAGCTTTCTTT. The J gene is TRBJ1-1, the V gene TRBV25-1; 7 bases line up with TRBD1. This CDR3 region has 13 residues. V trimming: 5 bases; J trimming: 3 bases; junction bases outside the gene matches: 3. The germline gives CDR1 MGHDK, CDR2 SYGVNS.

The CDR3 loop is CASSLEGGRGPNQPQHF. In DNA form, the CDR3 reads TGCGCCAGCAGCTTGGAGGGCGGCCGGGGTCCCAATCAGCCCCAGCATTTT. The V gene is TRBV5-1, the J gene TRBJ1-5, with D unresolved. V dropped 0 bases and J dropped 3 bases, with 16 bases sitting between them. Germline lookup yields CDR1 SGHRS and CDR2 YFSETQ. The CDR3 has 17 residues.

This clone was recorded once. This sequence joins TRBV4-1 and TRBJ1-1; 7 nucleotides line up with TRBD1. CDR3 size: 15 residues. Unmatched junction bases numbered 8, after V lost 4 bases and J lost 3 bases. In germline, CDR1 is MGHRA, CDR2 YSYEKL. CDR3 in DNA: TGCGCCAGCAGCCTCCGATCCAGGGGGGACACTGAAGCTTTCTTT. Its translation: CASSLRSRGDTEAFF.

This clone was recorded once. The rearrangement joins TRBV4-1 to TRBJ1-4, with D possibly matching TRBD1 (5 bases). The CDR3 runs to 16 residues. Germline-derived CDR1 and CDR2 are MGHRA and YSYEKL. The V end was cut by 0 bases, the J end by 8 bases, with 16 bases between. CDR3 sequence reads: CASSQETSGPGEKLFF. The DNA of the CDR3 is TGCGCCAGCAGCCAAGAGACATCAGGGCCCGGGGAAAAACTGTTTTTT.

The chain uses TRBV27 and TRBJ1-5; TRBD1 agrees at 12 bases. The V gene end was trimmed by 2 bases and the J gene end by 0 bases; junction bases not matched to a gene: 11. The germline gives CDR1 MNHEY, CDR2 SMNVEV (reference sequence). This CDR3 contains 20 residues. In nucleotides, the CDR3 is TGTGCCAGCAGTTTAAGACCCGGGACAGGGGGCTCCGCTAGCAATCAGCCCCAGCATTTT. Its protein is CASSLRPGTGGSASNQPQHF.

This chain joins TRBV19 and TRBJ1-5, with D possibly matching TRBD1 (5 bases). Germline CDR1 and CDR2: LNHDA and SQIVND (reference sequence). The CDR3 spans 14 residues. Deletions cut 4 bases from V and 2 bases from J, with 9 bases between. The CDR3 spells CASSKGHGNQPQHF. The CDR3 region has the DNA TGTGCCAGTAGTAAGGGGCACGGCAATCAGCCCCAGCATTTT.

This rearrangement joins TRBV5-6 to TRBJ2-5, with D possibly being TRBD2 (5 bases). The CDR3 runs to 13 residues. Germline loops: CDR1 SGHDT, CDR2 YYEEEE. The V end was cut by 1 base, the J end by 4 bases, with 8 bases between. CDR3 nucleotide sequence: TGTGCCAGCAGCTTGATAGAGGGAGAGACCCAGTACTTC. Its translation is CASSLIEGETQYF.

The chain uses TRBV30 and TRBJ2-6; perhaps TRBD2 as D (6 bases). Trimming pared 2 bases from V and 0 bases from J, leaving 14 bases between. The CDR3 contains 17 residues. The germline V gene has CDR1 GTSNPN and CDR2 SVGIG (reference sequence). The CDR3, as DNA: TGTGCCTGGAGTAATGTTGCGGGGACCTCTGGGGCCAACGTCCTGACTTTC. Translation: CAWSNVAGTSGANVLTF.

J is TRBJ1-1 and V is TRBV7-9; 7 bases match TRBD1. The CDR3 extends over 14 amino acids. Germline V lookup: CDR1 SEHNR, CDR2 FQNEAQ (reference sequence). With V trimmed by 5 bases and J by 4 bases, 7 bases remained unmatched. The CDR3 spells CASSLTQGLTEAFF. For the CDR3, the DNA is TGTGCCAGCAGCCTCACACAGGGGCTCACTGAAGCTTTCTTT.

This chain uses TRBV28 with TRBJ2-1, with a tentative D call TRBD1 (6 bases). V dropped 6 bases and J dropped 5 bases, with 14 bases sitting between them. This CDR3 is 14 amino acids long. CDR1 and CDR2 (germline): MDHEN, SYDVKM. The CDR3, as DNA: TGTGCCAGCAGCTCGCGGTGGGGGCACAATGAGCAGTTCTTC. Its translation is CASSSRWGHNEQFF.

The J gene is TRBJ2-5, the V gene TRBV11-2, with TRBD2 matching over 12 bases. J lost 2 bases, V lost 3 bases, and 1 base had no gene match. This CDR3 is built from 15 residues. Germline CDR1 reads SGHAT; CDR2 reads FQNNGV. The CDR3 DNA is TGTGCCAGCAGCTTGGGGACTAGCGGGCAAGAGACCCAGTACTTC. This encodes CASSLGTSGQETQYF.